This is a list of T cell receptor beta chains from one sample in a study of OX40 agonist ivuxolimab in advanced cancers. Here immunoSEQ multiplex PCR was the method, and the copy in TCRdb shows in-frame clones only, minus some. The table lists tens of thousands of clones, around 90% of them singletons, with 47% in the top ten. The sequencing used CD4+ or CD8+ T cells sorted from blood, collected in a trial of the OX40 agonist ivuxolimab. The receptors stem from an adult with an advanced solid tumor such as melanoma, head and neck, liver or kidney cancer. The CDR3 runs from the conserved cysteine through the conserved F or W. The D gene is left open where the match is weak. Expanded clones are given a class, and other clones once, few, many or no size at all.

>NA|TRBJ1-1|TRBV6-5|NA
CASSTPGEAFF
TGTGCCAGCTCGACTCCGGGAGAAGCTTTCTTT
>NA|TRBJ1-2|TRBV19|few
CASSDHGYTF
TGTGCCAGTAGCGACCATGGCTACACCTTC
>NA|TRBJ1-2|TRBV9|once
CASSVALGADSYGYTF
TGTGCCAGCAGCGTAGCCCTCGGGGCAGATAGCTATGGCTACACCTTC
>TRBD2|TRBJ2-2|TRBV7-9|NA
CASTTRVAGVTGELFF
TGTGCCAGCACCACACGAGTAGCGGGTGTCACCGGGGAGCTGTTTTTT
>TRBD1|TRBJ2-7|TRBV5-6|NA
CASSYDRGIYEQYF
TGTGCCAGCAGCTATGACAGGGGAATCTACGAGCAGTACTTC
>TRBD1|TRBJ2-7|TRBV7-2|NA
CASSLRPGTGLRSYEQYF
TGTGCCAGCAGCCTAAGACCCGGGACAGGGTTACGTTCCTACGAGCAGTACTTC
>NA|TRBJ1-4|TRBV6-5|NA
CASSYSDFATNEKLFF
TGTGCCAGCAGTTACTCGGACTTTGCAACTAATGAAAAACTGTTTTTT
>TRBD2|TRBJ2-3|TRBV5-8|NA
CASRSGLGDSTDTQYF
TGTGCCAGCAGATCTGGACTAGGCGATTCCACAGATACGCAGTATTTT
>NA|TRBJ1-1|TRBV27|NA
CASSLFPGHIMNTEAFF
TGTGCCAGCAGTTTATTCCCGGGACACATAATGAACACTGAAGCTTTCTTT
>TRBD1|TRBJ1-2|TRBV19|NA
CASSIEPGQVATYGYTF
TGTGCCAGTAGTATAGAGCCCGGACAGGTGGCTACCTATGGCTACACCTTC
>NA|TRBJ1-2|TRBV29-1|NA
CSVEGPQNSNYGYTF
TGCAGCGTTGAAGGACCGCAAAATTCTAACTATGGCTACACCTTC